One T cell receptor beta chain is described in this entry. The record originates from a study of blood T cells in healthy people across ages. The germline V gene has CDR1 SGHRS and CDR2 YFSETQ. V lost 3 bases to trimming and J lost 2 bases, with 8 bases between them. The CDR3 runs to 13 residues. With a J-beta primer mix and a sample-barcoded 5' primer, a second PCR ran roughly 6 to 11 cycles. No fewer than 3 million CDR3-containing paired-end reads came from each sample. TCRdb passed the 5' RACE reads through MiXCR, listing each CDR3 protein once. The repertoire holds about 800,000 distinct CDR3 sequences, with around a quarter as singletons. These data also featured in a second study, about T cells of mothers and their children.

The TCR was taken from a boy younger than 18 in good health. The sequencing input was blood. The gene calls are TRBV5-1 and TRBJ2-5; weak D call: TRBD2 (6 bases). CDR3 coding DNA: TGCGCCAGCAGCTGGAGGGAACAAGAGACCCAGTACTTC. Translating it yields CASSWREQETQYF.